This TCR beta chain was captured by sequencing in a study of T cell changes during pregnancy in multiple sclerosis. The CDR3 has 14 residues. V shed 1 base and J shed 5 bases, with 11 bases lying between them. The germline V gene has CDR1 SGHTA and CDR2 FQGTGA. Method: immunoSEQ multiplex PCR; TCRdb's copy keeps in-frame clones and lacks some. This table holds 84,000 or so clones, 94% found once. V usage is TRBV7-3 and J usage is TRBJ1-1; weak D call: TRBD1 (5 bases). The receptor's source is a female donor with multiple sclerosis, enrolled in a pregnancy study. The source was peripheral blood, collected in the third trimester of pregnancy. CDR3 bases: TGTGCCAGCAGCTTAATCGGGGCGGGAACTGAAGCTTTCTTT. Translating it yields CASSLIGAGTEAFF. Full variable domain (outside the CDR3, taken from reference TRBV7-3 and TRBJ1-1): GAGVSQTPSNKVTEKGKYVELRCDPISGHTALYWYRQSLGQGPEFLIYFQGTGAADDSGLPNDRFFAVRPEGSVSTLKIQRTERGDSAVYLCASSLIGAGTEAFFGQGTRLTVV.